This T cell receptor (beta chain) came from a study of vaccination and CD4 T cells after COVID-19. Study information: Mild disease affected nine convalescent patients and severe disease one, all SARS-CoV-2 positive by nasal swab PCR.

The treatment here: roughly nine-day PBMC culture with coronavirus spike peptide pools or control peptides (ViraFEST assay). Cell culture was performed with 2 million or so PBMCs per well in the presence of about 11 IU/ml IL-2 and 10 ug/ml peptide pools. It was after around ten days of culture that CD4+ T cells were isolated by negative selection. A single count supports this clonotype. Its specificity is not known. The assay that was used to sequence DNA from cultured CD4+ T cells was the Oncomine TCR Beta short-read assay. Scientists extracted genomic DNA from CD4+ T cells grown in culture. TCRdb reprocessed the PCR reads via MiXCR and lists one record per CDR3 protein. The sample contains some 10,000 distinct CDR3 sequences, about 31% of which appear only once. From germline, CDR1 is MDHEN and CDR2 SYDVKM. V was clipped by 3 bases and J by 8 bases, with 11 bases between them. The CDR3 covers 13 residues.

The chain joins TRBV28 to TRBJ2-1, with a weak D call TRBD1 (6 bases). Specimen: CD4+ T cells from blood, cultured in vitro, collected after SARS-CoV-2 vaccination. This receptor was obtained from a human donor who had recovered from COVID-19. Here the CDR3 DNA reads TGTGCCAGCAGTTTTCAGTACAGGGATGAGCAGTTCTTC. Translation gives CASSFQYRDEQFF.